The subject of this entry is one T cell receptor beta chain. This CDR3 region has 14 residues. Trimming cost V 3 bases and J 0 bases, with 7 bases left between them. CDR1 SGDLS and CDR2 YYNGEE come from the germline V gene. While infection was still active, Seattle patients were enrolled and then followed longitudinally. Profiled with immunoSEQ multiplex PCR; TCRdb holds only in-frame clones, not every one. The sample holds 250,000 to 300,000 clones, roughly nine tenths seen once. This sample stems from a study of blood T cell repertoires in COVID-19. Study overall: From the United States, Italy and Spain came samples of acute and convalescent COVID-19. Sources were T cells, B-cell-depleted T cells, or PBMCs; the material itself was cDNA or gDNA.

This receptor was obtained from a woman in her thirties with COVID-19, enrolled during active disease. The chain employs TRBV9 and TRBJ1-3; D unclear. Sample: peripheral blood. CDR3 residues: CASSATSSGNTIYF. As DNA, the CDR3 is TGTGCCAGCAGCGCGACTTCCTCTGGAAACACCATATATTTT.